A selection of T cell receptor beta chains follows, all from one sample in a study of CD8 T cells in Susac syndrome. TCRdb itself ran the immunoSEQ multiplex PCR reads through MiXCR, one entry per CDR3 protein. The data hold under 200,000 distinct CDR3 sequences, with roughly 96% observed a single time. What was sequenced was CD8+ T cells from PBMCs. The receptors originated from a human donor with multiple sclerosis. CDR3s include the opening cysteine and the closing phenylalanine or tryptophan. The order of the fields is CDR3 DNA, CDR3 protein, V gene, clone size, J gene, D gene. D genes are given only for firm matches. Only some rows state a clone size, as once, few, many or a class for expanded clones.

cdr3_nt: TGCAGCGTTGGAGGCGCAGGGGGAAATCAGCCCCAGCATTTT
cdr3_aa: CSVGGAGGNQPQHF
v_call: TRBV29-1
clone_size: -
j_call: TRBJ1-5
d_call: TRBD1

cdr3_nt: TGTGCCAGCAGTTTGCAGGGCGAGGTTCAGCCCCAGCATTTT
cdr3_aa: CASSLQGEVQPQHF
v_call: TRBV12-3/TRBV12-4
clone_size: -
j_call: TRBJ1-5
d_call: -

cdr3_nt: TGCAGTGCTCTCACACTGAACACCGGGGAGCTGTTTTTT
cdr3_aa: CSALTLNTGELFF
v_call: TRBV20-1
clone_size: once
j_call: TRBJ2-2
d_call: -

cdr3_nt: TGTGCCAGTAGTAGAGCGACCACCGGGGAGCTGTTTTTT
cdr3_aa: CASSRATTGELFF
v_call: TRBV19
clone_size: -
j_call: TRBJ2-2
d_call: -

cdr3_nt: TGTGCCAGCTCCCCGAGACCCGGGACAGGCCTCATTGGAACTGAAGCTTTCTTT
cdr3_aa: CASSPRPGTGLIGTEAFF
v_call: TRBV3-1
clone_size: once
j_call: TRBJ1-1
d_call: TRBD1

cdr3_nt: TGTGCCAGCCGGCAGGGTAACAATGAGCAGTTCTTC
cdr3_aa: CASRQGNNEQFF
v_call: TRBV19
clone_size: -
j_call: TRBJ2-1
d_call: -

cdr3_nt: TGTGCCAGCAGCTTTCGGTTCGGACTACCGCAAGAGACCCAGTACTTC
cdr3_aa: CASSFRFGLPQETQYF
v_call: TRBV7-7
clone_size: -
j_call: TRBJ2-5
d_call: -

cdr3_nt: TGCAGCGTTCGGACAGACTACGAGCAGTACTTC
cdr3_aa: CSVRTDYEQYF
v_call: TRBV29-1
clone_size: -
j_call: TRBJ2-7
d_call: -

cdr3_nt: TGCGCCAGCAGCCATTCTCCCCCGTACGAGCAGTACTTC
cdr3_aa: CASSHSPPYEQYF
v_call: TRBV5-1
clone_size: -
j_call: TRBJ2-7
d_call: -

cdr3_nt: TGTGCCAGCAGTTTGTATTCAGGGGATAATCAGCCCCAGCATTTT
cdr3_aa: CASSLYSGDNQPQHF
v_call: TRBV12-3/TRBV12-4
clone_size: -
j_call: TRBJ1-5
d_call: -

cdr3_nt: TGCAGTGCTAGAGTGAGATCTAGCACAGATACGCAGTATTTT
cdr3_aa: CSARVRSSTDTQYF
v_call: TRBV20-1
clone_size: once
j_call: TRBJ2-3
d_call: -

cdr3_nt: TGTGCCAGCAGCTGGGGGCTGAACACTGAAGCTTTCTTT
cdr3_aa: CASSWGLNTEAFF
v_call: TRBV27
clone_size: -
j_call: TRBJ1-1
d_call: -

cdr3_nt: TGTGCCAGCAGTGAAAAGACAGGGGGCGCAGGGACCCAGTACTTC
cdr3_aa: CASSEKTGGAGTQYF
v_call: TRBV25-1
clone_size: -
j_call: TRBJ2-5
d_call: TRBD1

cdr3_nt: TGCGCCAGCAGCCCCCCCTGGGCTATACTAGCGGGAGGCGTGCGGCAGTACTTC
cdr3_aa: CASSPPWAILAGGVRQYF
v_call: TRBV4-1
clone_size: -
j_call: TRBJ2-7
d_call: TRBD2

cdr3_nt: TGTGCCAGCAGTTTGGGAAATAGCGGGCCCTACAATGAGCAGTTCTTC
cdr3_aa: CASSLGNSGPYNEQFF
v_call: TRBV28
clone_size: -
j_call: TRBJ2-1
d_call: TRBD2

cdr3_nt: TGTGCCAGTAGTCGGGTGGACGGAGGCAGAGATACGCAGTATTTT
cdr3_aa: CASSRVDGGRDTQYF
v_call: TRBV19
clone_size: -
j_call: TRBJ2-3
d_call: -

cdr3_nt: TGTGCCAGCAGTGAAAGCCCCCTCAGTAGTGGGGCCAACGTCCTGACTTTC
cdr3_aa: CASSESPLSSGANVLTF
v_call: TRBV2
clone_size: -
j_call: TRBJ2-6
d_call: -

cdr3_nt: TGTGCCAGCAGCCGCGGACAGGGGAAGGACTATGGCTACACCTTC
cdr3_aa: CASSRGQGKDYGYTF
v_call: TRBV7-2
clone_size: -
j_call: TRBJ1-2
d_call: TRBD1

cdr3_nt: TGTGCCAGCAGTGATAGCGATTTGAACACTGAAGCTTTCTTT
cdr3_aa: CASSDSDLNTEAFF
v_call: TRBV6-1
clone_size: few
j_call: TRBJ1-1
d_call: -

cdr3_nt: TGTGCCAGCAGCATTAGCGGGAGTGGGTACGAGCAGTACTTC
cdr3_aa: CASSISGSGYEQYF
v_call: TRBV7-8
clone_size: -
j_call: TRBJ2-7
d_call: TRBD2

cdr3_nt: TGCAGTGCGGAACGGAGAGGAACTGAAGCTTTCTTT
cdr3_aa: CSAERRGTEAFF
v_call: TRBV20-1
clone_size: -
j_call: TRBJ1-1
d_call: -

cdr3_nt: TGCAGTGCTAAGAATTACAGGGGGACGACCTACGAGCAGTACTTC
cdr3_aa: CSAKNYRGTTYEQYF
v_call: TRBV20-1
clone_size: -
j_call: TRBJ2-7
d_call: TRBD1

cdr3_nt: TGCAGTGCTAGGGGGACTAGCGGGAGGACAGATACGCAGTATTTT
cdr3_aa: CSARGTSGRTDTQYF
v_call: TRBV20-1
clone_size: -
j_call: TRBJ2-3
d_call: TRBD2

cdr3_nt: TGTGCCAGCAGTGAGGGGAGCCTCACAGATACGCAGTATTTT
cdr3_aa: CASSEGSLTDTQYF
v_call: TRBV2
clone_size: once
j_call: TRBJ2-3
d_call: -

cdr3_nt: TGCAGCGTTGAAAGTGGGTCTAGGGGGGACACAGATACGCAGTATTTT
cdr3_aa: CSVESGSRGDTDTQYF
v_call: TRBV29-1
clone_size: once
j_call: TRBJ2-3
d_call: -

cdr3_nt: TGTGCCAGCAGCCCCCGGGCCGGGACAGGGGCCCACGAGCAGTACTTC
cdr3_aa: CASSPRAGTGAHEQYF
v_call: TRBV4-2
clone_size: -
j_call: TRBJ2-7
d_call: TRBD1

cdr3_nt: TGTGCCAGCATGGCGTGGTCCTACGAGCAGTACTTC
cdr3_aa: CASMAWSYEQYF
v_call: TRBV2
clone_size: -
j_call: TRBJ2-7
d_call: -

cdr3_nt: TGCGCCAGCAGCATGAAGGGACACCACAATGAGCAGTTCTTC
cdr3_aa: CASSMKGHHNEQFF
v_call: TRBV5-1
clone_size: -
j_call: TRBJ2-1
d_call: -

cdr3_nt: TGTGCCAGCAGCTCAAGCCGGGACAGTAATCAGCCCCAGCATTTT
cdr3_aa: CASSSSRDSNQPQHF
v_call: TRBV7-9
clone_size: -
j_call: TRBJ1-5
d_call: TRBD1

cdr3_nt: TGTGCCAGCAGCCCTTACCTAGCGGGAGGCCGCTCTATGGGCAAAAACATTCAGTACTTC
cdr3_aa: CASSPYLAGGRSMGKNIQYF
v_call: TRBV11-2
clone_size: once
j_call: TRBJ2-4
d_call: TRBD2

cdr3_nt: TGCGCCAGCAGCCCGGGAAGGAGCGGCTCGAGCTCCTACGAGCAGTACTTC
cdr3_aa: CASSPGRSGSSSYEQYF
v_call: TRBV4-1
clone_size: once
j_call: TRBJ2-7
d_call: -

cdr3_nt: TGTGCCAGCAGTTACCAGCCAGTAACCTACGAGCAGTACTTC
cdr3_aa: CASSYQPVTYEQYF
v_call: TRBV6-5
clone_size: -
j_call: TRBJ2-7
d_call: -

cdr3_nt: TGCGCCAGCAGCCCACGGGACAGGGCCAACTATGGCTACACCTTC
cdr3_aa: CASSPRDRANYGYTF
v_call: TRBV5-1
clone_size: -
j_call: TRBJ1-2
d_call: TRBD1

cdr3_nt: TGTGCCAGCAGCTTGGGTACAGGGGGTAAGGTTTATGGCTACACCTTC
cdr3_aa: CASSLGTGGKVYGYTF
v_call: TRBV5-6
clone_size: once
j_call: TRBJ1-2
d_call: TRBD1

cdr3_nt: TGCAGTGCTAGAGAGACCGGACTAGCGGGACCTTACAATGAGCAGTTCTTC
cdr3_aa: CSARETGLAGPYNEQFF
v_call: TRBV20-1
clone_size: -
j_call: TRBJ2-1
d_call: TRBD2

cdr3_nt: TGTGCCAGCAGTAGACTAGCGTTGGGGCATGAGCAGTTCTTC
cdr3_aa: CASSRLALGHEQFF
v_call: TRBV12-3/TRBV12-4
clone_size: -
j_call: TRBJ2-1
d_call: TRBD2

cdr3_nt: TGTGCCAGCAGCCAAGAGAGGCAGGGTGGCTACGAGCAGTACTTC
cdr3_aa: CASSQERQGGYEQYF
v_call: TRBV14
clone_size: -
j_call: TRBJ2-7
d_call: -

cdr3_nt: TGTGCCAGCAGCCTCGGACAGGGGGCTGCTTATGGCTACACCTTC
cdr3_aa: CASSLGQGAAYGYTF
v_call: TRBV3-1
clone_size: few
j_call: TRBJ1-2
d_call: TRBD1

cdr3_nt: TGTGCCACCCTGGGGGGAGATACGCAGTATTTT
cdr3_aa: CATLGGDTQYF
v_call: TRBV3-1
clone_size: -
j_call: TRBJ2-3
d_call: -

cdr3_nt: TGTGCCAGCAGCCGACGACTAGCAAAGGAGACCCAGTACTTC
cdr3_aa: CASSRRLAKETQYF
v_call: TRBV3-1
clone_size: -
j_call: TRBJ2-5
d_call: TRBD2

cdr3_nt: TGCGCCAGCAGTGAAGGGCTAGCGGGAGGAAGAGATACGCAGTATTTT
cdr3_aa: CASSEGLAGGRDTQYF
v_call: TRBV4-1
clone_size: -
j_call: TRBJ2-3
d_call: TRBD2

cdr3_nt: TGTGCCAGTAGCCCGCAATCGGGAGCCTATATTGAGCAGTTCTTC
cdr3_aa: CASSPQSGAYIEQFF
v_call: TRBV19
clone_size: -
j_call: TRBJ2-1
d_call: -

cdr3_nt: TGCAGTTACAGCAAGGGACAGGGTCCTCTAAAGAATCGGGAGACCCAGTACTTC
cdr3_aa: CSYSKGQGPLKNRETQYF
v_call: TRBV20-1
clone_size: -
j_call: TRBJ2-5
d_call: TRBD1

cdr3_nt: TGTGCCAGCAGTTTACACGCGGGGGCGAACATTCAGTACTTC
cdr3_aa: CASSLHAGANIQYF
v_call: TRBV28
clone_size: -
j_call: TRBJ2-4
d_call: -

cdr3_nt: TGTGCCAGCAGCCAAGATCCTAGTGTGGTGCCGGAAGCTTTCTTT
cdr3_aa: CASSQDPSVVPEAFF
v_call: TRBV3-1
clone_size: -
j_call: TRBJ1-1
d_call: -

cdr3_nt: TGTGCCAGCAGCCCAGGGCATGGCTACACCTTC
cdr3_aa: CASSPGHGYTF
v_call: TRBV6-5
clone_size: once
j_call: TRBJ1-2
d_call: -

cdr3_nt: TGTGCCAGCAGCTGGCAGGGGTATCAGCCCCAGCATTTT
cdr3_aa: CASSWQGYQPQHF
v_call: TRBV7-2
clone_size: -
j_call: TRBJ1-5
d_call: -